This T cell receptor beta chain derives from a study of shared clonotypes between healthy human individuals (dated by TCRdb to about 2020). About the study as a whole: A few men and a couple of women, aged 18 to 49 years, made up the cohort. For each donor, three plates each were used for CD4 naive and CD4 memory, two plates were used for CD8 naive, and one plate was used for CD8 memory. The study deeply sequenced blood TCR repertoires of five healthy adults to estimate repertoire size and the extent of clonotype sharing between individuals. To increase sequencing depth and limit assay-specific biases, different laboratories used diverse techniques to prepare libraries and sequence TCR repertoires. Between about 0.94 and 8.9 billion PBMCs per donor were obtained by leukapheresis.

About this clone: It has no known antigen specificity. No base quality information exists; no much larger clone differs at one position.

Using the deep immunoSEQ assay, multiplex PCR amplified TCR CDR3 regions from genomic DNA. Extracted genomic DNA from each cell subset was spread evenly across all wells of several immunoSEQ 96-well plates, with each plate serving as a replicate. Each replicate PCR for sorted subsets received roughly 0.2 ug genomic DNA, equal to tens of thousands of T cell genomes. The purified libraries were quantified using a Qubit 3.0 fluorometer, sized with a Bioanalyzer 2100, and then quantified again using the KAPA Library Quantification kit. Every immunoSEQ 96-well plate was sequenced on a dedicated single-read 150-cycle Illumina NextSeq 550 flow cell. As for the authors' bioinformatics: Because the immunoSEQ output included only junctional sequences and no quality scores, the filtering could not be the same as the filtering used for full-length reads. Sequences were annotated with PyIR, a Python wrapper for IgBLAST v1.9, and V/J genes and CDR3 were assigned using IMGT germline references. Any read was removed if the V/J assignment was weak (E-value above 1e-6), the CDR3 was missing, or the read contained stop codons, out-of-frame junctions, or ambiguous translated residues. A V3J clonotype was defined by an identical inferred V gene, J gene, and CDR3 amino acid sequence. Percentage overlap between repertoires was calculated by dividing the number of shared unique clonotypes by the size of the smaller repertoire. Richness of each repertoire was evaluated using RTK rarefaction, the Chao1 estimator, and Recon v2.1 estimates of unobserved clonotypes. Generation probabilities were computed with OLGA for all TCRbeta clonotypes obtained by the gDNA method from several donors. TCRdb provides this immuneACCESS table in a form limited to in-frame rearrangements. Some clones are lacking; in checked studies, under half of them reflect an unresolved V gene, and why the rest are absent is not known. The DNA was the basis for D and trimming; V, J and clone size are from that table. This sample is represented by some 1 million clones; about 77% of them were singletons. Around 1.4% of the sample lies in the top ten.

The donors were healthy, HIV-negative adults with no recently reported acute infections or vaccinations. Only Caucasian adults living in Nashville, Tennessee, USA were represented among the donors. CD4+ T cells were enriched by magnetic negative selection, after which naive cells were positively selected on CD45RA and the negative fraction was taken as the memory subset. Blood was collected by leukapheresis, and PBMCs were isolated by Ficoll-Histopaque density gradient centrifugation and then cryopreserved in liquid nitrogen vapor phase. Analytical flow cytometry was used to check the purity and quantity of every magnetically sorted T cell population. Each sorted fraction had its genomic DNA isolated and then quantified by UV absorbance on a Nanodrop 2000c. The germline V gene (reference sequence) specifies GTSNPN as CDR1 and SVGIG as CDR2. Relative to germline, V is missing 3 bases and J is missing 5 bases, with 6 bases of the junction outside any gene match. From the cysteine up to the phenylalanine, the CDR3 has a length of 13 residues. The sequence is cut down to CDR3 DNA, 39 bases in frame from base 1.

Paper-wide results and their limitations: Larger estimated clonotype richness was generally found for naive subsets than for memory subsets. Only blood was sampled, and tissue TCR repertoires likely differ from those in blood. Pairwise subsampling indicated that sequencing depth was expected to affect the degree of clonotype sharing among donors. Even with the large sequencing depth, rarefaction of the sorted-subset datasets indicated that sequencing was incomplete. Compared with non-shared clonotypes, clonotypes shared by all four sorted-subset donors had higher generation probabilities. Sharing across a handful of donors was observed for roughly 5% of naive CD4, over 3% of naive CD8, about 2.5% of memory CD4, and around 0.42% of memory CD8 clonotypes. The genetic and exposure-history diversity represented was limited by the small number of donors.

The material sequenced was memory CD4+ T cells sorted from blood. The cell subset or site label on this specimen signifies: CD45RA-negative fraction. This TCR derives from a man between 18 and 29 years old in good health. Recombination linked TRBV30 to TRBJ2-7; a stretch of 8 junction bases matches TRBD1. This receptor carries the CDR3 CAWSGQGAHEQYF. In nucleotides, the sequence is TGTGCCTGGAGCGGGCAGGGGGCCCACGAGCAGTACTTC. Beyond the CDR3, the reference TRBV30 and TRBJ2-7 genes provide the residues; the full variable domain reads: SQTIHQWPATLVQPVGSPLSLECTVEGTSNPNLYWYRQAAGRGLQLLFYSVGIGQISSEVPQNLSASRPQDRQFILSSKKLLLSDSGFYLCAWSGQGAHEQYFGPGTRLTVT.